Detailed here is one T cell receptor beta chain. The data stem from a study of blood T cell repertoires in COVID-19. Background on the study: The United States, Italy and Spain provided the acute and convalescent COVID-19 samples. Sample material is recorded as cDNA or gDNA derived from T cells, B-cell-depleted T cells, or PBMCs.

How the authors handled the data: Amplification from reference gene primers served as the basis for estimated nucleated cell counts. Sequencing used immunoSEQ multiplex PCR; TCRdb keeps in-frame clones, though not all of them. For V, J and clone size, that table is used; D and trimming come from the DNA. The table lists roughly 26,000 clones, approximately 72% of them singletons. The germline V gene encodes CDR1 SGHVS and CDR2 FQNEAQ. This CDR3 is 14 amino acids long. Germline trimming cut 5 bases from V and 7 bases from J; bases unmatched to any gene: 5. This receptor was obtained from a man in his sixties with active or convalescent COVID-19. The V call is TRBV7-8, the J call TRBJ2-1; TRBD2 aligns across 10 bases. Sequencing used peripheral blood. CDR3 coding DNA: TGTGCCAGCAGCCTACTAGCGGGAAGGAATGAGCAGTTCTTC. Protein sequence: CASSLLAGRNEQFF.